This is a list of T cell receptor beta chains from one sample in a study of primary melanoma T cells and metastatic recurrence. Sequenced by immunoSEQ multiplex PCR; TCRdb stores in-frame clones only, minus some. Among over 150 clones, around 80% were seen once, and the ten largest hold under 20%. Material: melanoma tumor tissue. The origin of the receptors is a human donor with melanoma. Each CDR3 is given with its conserved first and last residue. D genes are given only for firm matches. Clone size is not always given. Where it is, it says once, few, many or a class for expanded clones.

D: -
J: TRBJ2-1
size: few
V: TRBV19
DNA: TGTGCCAGTAGAACCGGGGTACTCGAGCACAATGAGCAGTTCTTC
CDR3: CASRTGVLEHNEQFF

D: -
J: TRBJ1-4
size: -
V: TRBV19
DNA: TGTGCCAGTAGTATACTCCACTCCGGGCGAGGAAGCGAAAAACTGTTTTTT
CDR3: CASSILHSGRGSEKLFF

D: -
J: TRBJ2-6
size: -
V: TRBV10-3
DNA: TGTGCCATCAGTGACCCGGGACCGAATCCCTCTGGGGCCAACGTCCTGACTTTC
CDR3: CAISDPGPNPSGANVLTF

D: TRBD1
J: TRBJ2-7
size: once
V: TRBV4-1
DNA: TGCGCCAGCAGCCAAGTATTCAGAAACAGGGGCAAGGACTACGAGCAGTACTTC
CDR3: CASSQVFRNRGKDYEQYF

D: -
J: TRBJ2-2
size: -
V: TRBV11-3
DNA: TGTGCCAGCAGCCCGTTACAGGGGAACACCGGGGAGCTGTTTTTT
CDR3: CASSPLQGNTGELFF

D: -
J: TRBJ2-3
size: -
V: TRBV6-1
DNA: TGTGCCAGCAGTGAAGCGCTTCGGGGGTCAGCAGGGGCAGATACGCAGTATTTT
CDR3: CASSEALRGSAGADTQYF

D: -
J: TRBJ1-5
size: -
V: TRBV19
DNA: TGTGCCAGTAGTATACGAGAAACCAATCAGCCCCAGCATTTT
CDR3: CASSIRETNQPQHF

D: -
J: TRBJ2-1
size: -
V: TRBV11-3
DNA: TGTGCCAGCAGCCAGTTTTCGGGCCGGGGCAATGAGCAGTTCTTC
CDR3: CASSQFSGRGNEQFF

D: -
J: TRBJ2-2
size: -
V: TRBV11-3
DNA: TGTGCCAGCAGCTTAGTTGCGGCGGGAACTAACACCGGGGAGCTGTTTTTT
CDR3: CASSLVAAGTNTGELFF

D: TRBD2
J: TRBJ2-3
size: -
V: TRBV11-3
DNA: TGTGCCAGCAGCCGACTAGCGGGAGGCCCGGATACGCAGTATTTT
CDR3: CASSRLAGGPDTQYF